These 3 T cell receptor beta chains originate from one sample sequenced in a study of control samples from healthy donors and cancer patients. Measured with immunoSEQ multiplex PCR; TCRdb has only the in-frame clones, and not every one. The sample lists 120,000 to 150,000 clones, about 88% occurring once. The source material was blood. Receptors were obtained from a woman in her 30s in good health.

This sequence joins TRBV6-5 and TRBJ1-3, with D perhaps matching TRBD1 (5 bases). V dropped 8 bases and J dropped 4 bases, with 12 bases sitting between them. CDR3 length: 13 amino acids. Germline CDR1 and CDR2: MNHEY and SVGAGI. The CDR3 DNA reads TGTGCCAGCCCGGCAGGGATGGGAAACACCATATATTTT. As protein: CASPAGMGNTIYF.

The rearrangement joins TRBV3-1 (or the pseudogene TRBV3-2) to TRBJ2-5; possible D gene TRBD1, 5 bases. The CDR3 spans 14 residues. The germline V gene has CDR1 LGHDT and CDR2 YNNKEL (reference sequence). Trimming removed 4 bases at V and 2 bases at J, with 11 bases between. The CDR3 sequence is CASSRPDSQETQYF. In nucleotides, the CDR3 is TGTGCCAGCAGCCGACCCGACAGTCAAGAGACCCAGTACTTC.

The table lists this clone with a count of one. This sequence joins TRBV29-1 and TRBJ1-3, with D hard to call. The CDR3 is made up of 15 amino acids. The germline V gene has CDR1 SQVTM and CDR2 ANQGSEA. With 4 bases removed from V and 0 bases from J, the gap between germline ends came to 13 bases. CDR3 sequence reads: CSVVGALGSGNTIYF. In nucleotides, the CDR3 is TGCAGCGTTGTAGGTGCGCTCGGCTCTGGAAACACCATATATTTT. The full variable domain, in which reference TRBV29-1 and TRBJ1-3 provide the parts outside the CDR3, is SAVISQKPSRDICQRGTSLTIQCQVDSQVTMMFWYRQQPGQSLTLIATANQGSEATYESGFVIDKFPISRPNLTFSTLTVSNMSPEDSSIYLCSVVGALGSGNTIYFGEGSWLTVV.